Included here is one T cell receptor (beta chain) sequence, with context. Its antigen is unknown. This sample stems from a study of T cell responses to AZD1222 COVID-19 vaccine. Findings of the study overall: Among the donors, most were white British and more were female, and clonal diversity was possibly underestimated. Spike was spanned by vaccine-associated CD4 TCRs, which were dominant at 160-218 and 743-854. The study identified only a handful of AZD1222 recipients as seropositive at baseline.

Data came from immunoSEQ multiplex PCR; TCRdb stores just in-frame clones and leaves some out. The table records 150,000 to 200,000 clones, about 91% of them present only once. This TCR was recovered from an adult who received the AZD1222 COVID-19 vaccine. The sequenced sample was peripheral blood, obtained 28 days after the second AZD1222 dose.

The CDR3 bases are TGTGCCAGCAGCCAATCAAGGATTTCCCGGTGGGACGGCACCTATGGCTACACCTTC. This sequence encodes CASSQSRISRWDGTYGYTF. The rearrangement joins TRBV3-1 (or the pseudogene TRBV3-2) to TRBJ1-2; D might be TRBD1 (5 bases). This CDR3 comprises 19 residues. V was clipped by 2 bases and J by 4 bases, with 26 bases between them. Germline CDR1 reads LGHDT; CDR2 reads YNNKEL (reference sequence).